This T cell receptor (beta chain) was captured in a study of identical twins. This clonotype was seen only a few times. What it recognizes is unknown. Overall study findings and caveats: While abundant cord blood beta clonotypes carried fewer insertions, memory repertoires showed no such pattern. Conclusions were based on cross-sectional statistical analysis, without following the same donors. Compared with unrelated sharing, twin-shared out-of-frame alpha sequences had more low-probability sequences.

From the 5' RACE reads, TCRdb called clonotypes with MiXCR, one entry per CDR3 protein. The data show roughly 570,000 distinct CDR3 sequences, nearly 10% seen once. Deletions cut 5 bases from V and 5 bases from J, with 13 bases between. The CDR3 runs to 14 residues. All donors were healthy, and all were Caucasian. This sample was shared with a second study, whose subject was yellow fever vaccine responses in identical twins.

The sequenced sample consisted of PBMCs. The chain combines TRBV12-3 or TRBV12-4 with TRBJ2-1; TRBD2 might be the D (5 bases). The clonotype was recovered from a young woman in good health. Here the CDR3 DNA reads TGTGCCAGCAGTCTCGGACGGACTCACAATGAGCAGTTCTTC. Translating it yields CASSLGRTHNEQFF.